This record concerns one T cell receptor (beta chain) sequence. Trimming cost V 5 bases and J 5 bases; bases outside gene matches: 12. Per germline, CDR1 SEHNR and CDR2 FQNEAQ (reference sequence). CDR3 length: 17 residues. This sample is part of a study of PD-L1 blockade in urothelial cancer. Profiling relied on immunoSEQ multiplex PCR, and the TCRdb table lists in-frame clones only, not all of them. The sample lists 50,000 to 65,000 clones, around 84% occurring once. Sequenced here: PBMCs, sampled around atezolizumab (anti-PD-L1) treatment. The chain combines TRBV7-9 with TRBJ2-1; 10 nucleotides align to TRBD2. The clonotype was recovered from a man over 45 with urothelial cancer. CDR3 bases: TGTGCCAGCAGCCAACCAGCCGGGACTAGCGAGAACAATGAGCAGTTCTTC. It codes for CASSQPAGTSENNEQFF.